This record concerns one T cell receptor (beta chain) sequence. Its antigen is unidentified. The trim removed 0 bases at V and 2 bases at J, leaving 6 bases unmatched. The CDR3 has 15 amino acids. The germline CDR1 and CDR2 sequences are SQVTM and ANQGSEA. This sample stems from a study of T cell responses to AZD1222 COVID-19 vaccine. The study, taken as a whole, reports: The study identified only five or six AZD1222 recipients as seropositive at baseline. Only after the peak T cell response were repertoires sampled. Spike-wide vaccine-associated CD4 TCRs dominated at 160-218 and 743-854. Spike-specific TCR breadth rose after two AZD1222 doses, and depth rose as well.

Profiling relied on immunoSEQ multiplex PCR, and the TCRdb table lists in-frame clones only, not all of them. The sample records 150,000 or so clones, 75% to 90% being singletons. This clonotype originated in an adult in good health. Sequencing used peripheral blood, obtained on day 0 of AZD1222 vaccination. V gene TRBV29-1 combines with J gene TRBJ1-2; 7 bases map to TRBD1. For the CDR3, the DNA is TGCAGCGTTGAAGATCCGACAGGGCCAAACTATGGCTACACCTTC. Its translation: CSVEDPTGPNYGYTF.